A single sample is the source of the 10 T cell receptor beta chains below, sequenced in a study of blood T cell repertoires in COVID-19. Measured with immunoSEQ multiplex PCR; TCRdb has only the in-frame clones, and not every one. This table holds 240,000 or so clones, 88% found once. The sequenced material came from peripheral blood. Receptors originate from a woman aged 40 to 49 who had recovered from COVID-19.

The chain joins TRBV21-1 to TRBJ2-1; the table's D gene call, TRBD2, was not cross checked with the DNA. TRBV21-1 is assigned pseudogene status. This CDR3 has 18 amino acids. CDR3 nucleotide sequence: TGTGCCAGCAGCAAGGGACTAGCGGGAGGCCCCCCTTACAATGAGCAGTTCTTC. Residues: CASSKGLAGGPPYNEQFF.

The rearrangement joins TRBV27 to TRBJ2-1, with a possible D match to TRBD2 (6 bases). The ends were cut back, 2 bases at V and 7 bases at J, with 18 bases in the middle. Germline loops: CDR1 MNHEY, CDR2 SMNVEV (reference sequence). The CDR3 totals 16 residues. This chain's CDR3 is CASSLRSGVATNEQFF. The CDR3 nucleotides are TGTGCCAGCAGTTTAAGATCGGGGGTGGCTACAAATGAGCAGTTCTTC.

The chain couples TRBV7-9 to TRBJ2-7; TRBD1 is a possible D gene (6 bases). The CDR3 length is 15 residues. Germline V gives CDR1 SEHNR, CDR2 FQNEAQ (reference sequence). Trimming pared 3 bases from V and 5 bases from J, leaving 17 bases between. The CDR3 DNA reads TGTGCCAGCAGCTTCCCGCGAACAGGGTTCCACGAGCAGTACTTC. Translation gives CASSFPRTGFHEQYF. The whole variable domain, filled in from reference TRBV7-9 and TRBJ2-7, reads DTGVSQNPRHKITKRGQNVTFRCDPISEHNRLYWYRQTLGQGPEFLTYFQNEAQLEKSRLLSDRFSAERPKGSFSTLEIQRTEQGDSAMYLCASSFPRTGFHEQYFGPGTRLTVT.

V and J are TRBV19 and TRBJ2-7, with TRBD2 matching over 8 bases. V shed 10 bases, J shed 3 bases, and the junction held 8 bases outside the gene matches. Per germline, CDR1 LNHDA and CDR2 SQIVND (reference sequence). The CDR3 covers 13 residues. The CDR3 DNA is TGTGCCACCCGTAGCGGGAACCTCTACGAGCAGTACTTC. This translates into CATRSGNLYEQYF.

This clone was counted once. The V gene is TRBV7-2, the J gene TRBJ2-3; D perhaps matches TRBD1 (6 bases). Germline CDR1 is SGHTA and CDR2 is FQGNSA. The CDR3 spans 13 residues. Trimming left V 3 bases short and J 5 bases short, with 9 bases between. CDR3 coding DNA: TGTGCCAGCAGCTTTCAGGGGAGAGATACGCAGTATTTT. It specifies CASSFQGRDTQYF.

The CDR3: CASSYGPHEQYF. Written as DNA, the CDR3 is TGTGCCAGCAGTTACGGGCCCCACGAGCAGTACTTC. The chain joins TRBV6-2 or TRBV6-3 to TRBJ2-7; D is unclear. Trimming removed 2 bases from V and 5 bases from J, with 7 bases in between. Looked up from germline, CDR1 is MNHEY and CDR2 is SVGEGT. This CDR3 comprises 12 residues.

The chain employs TRBV7-2 and TRBJ1-2; D is undetermined. V lost 1 base and J lost 7, with 7 bases in between. The CDR3 is 12 amino acids. The V gene's germline CDR1 is SGHTA and CDR2 FQGNSA. The CDR3 sequence is CASSLGGVGYTF. The CDR3 region has the DNA TGTGCCAGCAGCTTAGGCGGAGTTGGCTACACCTTC.

The chain couples TRBV2 to TRBJ2-7; 12 nucleotides match TRBD2. V trimming: 3 bases; J trimming: 2 bases; junction bases outside the gene matches: 2. This CDR3 has 15 amino acids. Germline assignment: CDR1 SNHLY and CDR2 FYNNEI. The CDR3 DNA follows: TGTGCCAGCAGTGAGGCTAGCGGGAGGGCCTACGAGCAGTACTTC. This translates into CASSEASGRAYEQYF.

J is TRBJ2-4 and V is TRBV2, with D possibly TRBD1 on 5 matching bases. Trimming took off 3 bases at V and 4 bases at J, with 31 bases between the two ends. The CDR3 extends over 21 amino acids. Per germline, CDR1 SNHLY and CDR2 FYNNEI. CDR3 amino acids: CASSELTGARAPAVGKNIQYF. CDR3 coding DNA: TGTGCCAGCAGTGAGTTGACTGGGGCGAGAGCTCCGGCGGTGGGAAAAAACATTCAGTACTTC.

The chain uses TRBV21-1 and TRBJ1-3; the D call of TRBD1 is as the table states it, not checked on the DNA. TRBV21-1 is designated a pseudogene. The CDR3 runs to 15 residues. The CDR3 sequence is CASSHQGASGNTIYF. Written as DNA, the CDR3 is TGTGCCAGCAGCCACCAGGGGGCCTCTGGAAACACCATATATTTT.